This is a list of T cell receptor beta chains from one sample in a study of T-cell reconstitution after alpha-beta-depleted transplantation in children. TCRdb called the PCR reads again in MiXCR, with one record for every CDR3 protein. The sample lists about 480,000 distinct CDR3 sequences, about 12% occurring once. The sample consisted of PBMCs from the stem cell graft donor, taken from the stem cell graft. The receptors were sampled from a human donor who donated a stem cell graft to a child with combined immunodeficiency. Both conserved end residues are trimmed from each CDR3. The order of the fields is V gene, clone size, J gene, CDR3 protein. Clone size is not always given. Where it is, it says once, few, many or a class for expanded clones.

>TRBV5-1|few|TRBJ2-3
ASSYSGALTSSTDTQY
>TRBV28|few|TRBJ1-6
ASSLIGPPLH
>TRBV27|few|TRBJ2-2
ASSWGGSTGELF
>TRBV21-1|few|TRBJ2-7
ASSKRVQVVDEQY
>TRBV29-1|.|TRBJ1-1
SVEGTANTEAF
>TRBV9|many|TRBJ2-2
ASSESAGHTGELF
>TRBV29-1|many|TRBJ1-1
SGWTGAGTEAF
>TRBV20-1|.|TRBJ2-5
SAFAHYLQETQY
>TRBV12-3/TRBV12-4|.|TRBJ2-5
ASSPPSPGTQY
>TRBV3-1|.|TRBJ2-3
ASSQKASGPNTDTQY
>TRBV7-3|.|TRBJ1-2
ASSLDRERGYT
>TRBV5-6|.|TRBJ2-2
ASSLVDRVSGELF
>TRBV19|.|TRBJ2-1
ASSRTGDGYNEQF
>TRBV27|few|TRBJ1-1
ASRDNMNTEAF
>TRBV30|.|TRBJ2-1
AWLGDRGNEQF
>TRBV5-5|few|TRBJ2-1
ASSLRLAGGRLEQF
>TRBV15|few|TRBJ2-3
ATLLAGGADTQY
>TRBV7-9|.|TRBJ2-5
ASSSLPVGETQY
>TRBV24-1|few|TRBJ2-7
ATGGLAGGSYEQY
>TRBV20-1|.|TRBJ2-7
SAREGAEPTYEQY
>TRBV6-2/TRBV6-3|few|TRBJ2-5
ASAAVQETQY
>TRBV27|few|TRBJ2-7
ASSRTPGTGNLYEQY
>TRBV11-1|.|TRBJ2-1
ASSARGTSGMGGYNEQF
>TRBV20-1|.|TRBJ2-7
SARDGPTYEQY
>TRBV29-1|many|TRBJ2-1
SVYRDIYNEQF
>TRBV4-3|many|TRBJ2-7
ASSQETGAFEQY
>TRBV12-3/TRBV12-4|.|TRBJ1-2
ASSLAGHYGYT
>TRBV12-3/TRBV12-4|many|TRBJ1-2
ASSLLRVGYT
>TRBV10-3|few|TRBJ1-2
AISVSLDNYGYT
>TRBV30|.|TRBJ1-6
AWSKGTNSPLH
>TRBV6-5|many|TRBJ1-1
ASSYPVGEKAF
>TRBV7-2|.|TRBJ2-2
ASSRRAGADTGELF
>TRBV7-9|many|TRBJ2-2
ASSFPTDNTGELF
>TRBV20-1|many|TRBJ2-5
SARQTGGLETQY
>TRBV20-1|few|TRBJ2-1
SVPAGGPLPLDYNEQF
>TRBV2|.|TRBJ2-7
ASSEAYGTYEQY
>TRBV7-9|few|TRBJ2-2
ASSLETGRYTGELF
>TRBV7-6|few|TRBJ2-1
ASSSRLGSVVNNEQF
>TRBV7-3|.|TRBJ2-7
ASSLNPGTGEQY
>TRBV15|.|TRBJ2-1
ATSRAVSGREQF
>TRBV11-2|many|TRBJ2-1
ASSLGPTLEQF
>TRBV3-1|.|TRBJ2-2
ASSQLTSMNTGELF
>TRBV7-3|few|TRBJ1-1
ASSLQDRGEDIEAF
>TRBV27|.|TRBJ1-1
ASSLFRATEAF
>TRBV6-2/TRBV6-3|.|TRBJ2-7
ASSYTPTYEQY
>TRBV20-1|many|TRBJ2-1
SARPYNEQF